This T cell receptor (beta chain) was obtained from a study of T cells in Graves' hyperthyroidism and ophthalmopathy (dated by TCRdb to the late 2010s). Concerning the study at large: Peripheral blood was collected at initial diagnosis, before any treatment. For training and testing, the approximately 97 patients in the discovery cohort were randomly divided in a 7:3 ratio. To identify distinguishing TCR V-J signatures, a discovery cohort of around 100 patients was used, comprising 40 to 45 with Graves' ophthalmopathy and 57 with stable Graves' hyperthyroidism. Thyroid tissue and blood T-cell repertoires from over 5 Graves' hyperthyroidism patients were also compared in the study. An independent validation cohort of around 20 hyperthyroidism patients and over 15 patients who later progressed to ophthalmopathy tested prospective prediction of ophthalmopathy. TCR Vbeta CDR3 sequencing of 120 to 150 peripheral blood samples (roughly 43 ophthalmopathy, approximately 80 hyperthyroidism and some 17 progressor patients) is reported in the paper. After blood sampling, hyperthyroidism patients were treated with methimazole at a starting dose of 30 mg daily, and ophthalmopathy patients were treated with high-dose intravenous methylprednisolone.

With regard to this clonotype: Its target antigen remains unknown. Base qualities are not at hand, and no much larger clone is one base apart.

Ophthalmopathy patients had moderately to severely active disease, Clinical Activity Score of at least 3, NOSPECS grade of at least 4, and duration under 3 months. The study excluded patients with uncontrolled infections, other autoimmune diseases, pregnancy or lactation. Diagnoses relied on clinical symptoms, serum thyroxine and TRAb, thyroid ultrasound and orbital computed tomography. PBMCs were isolated from about 9.2 ml of fresh peripheral blood by Ficoll-Paque density gradient centrifugation. Trizol reagent was used to extract total RNA, and RNA quality was then checked on an Agilent 2100 Bioanalyzer. TCR beta CDR3 regions were amplified from RNA transcripts. The TCR CDR3 was subjected to a first round of RT-PCR using the HTBI primer set and the Qiagen OneStep RT-PCR kit. A second multiplex PCR round built the libraries, followed by size selection and purification. Paired-end sequencing of the libraries was performed with 100 bp reads on an Illumina HiSeq2000. The authors processed their data as follows. SOAPnuke was used to process the raw data, throwing out any read that contained adapters or uncalled bases, had a mean Phred below 15, or lacked an exact constant-primer or identifier match. COPE v1.2.5 was used to merge the high-quality paired reads, and each unique nucleotide sequence was defined as a clonotype. MiTCR v1.1 was used to align clonotypes to the IMGT TRBV, TRBD and TRBJ reference segments. Only V-J combinations with frequency above 0.0001, covering approximately 99% of repertoires, were analysed. A TCS score was defined as the ratio of F50 (clonal expansion) to E x V (chaos), with BLOSUM62-based TCRdist applied between CDR3 peptides within each V-J. Welch's t-statistics and random forest reduced roughly 540 V-J features to roughly 13, which were used in a naive Bayes classifier (R e1071). TCRdb passed the public sequencing reads through fastp at Q25 and MiXCR, retaining productive beta sequences. Each entry merges the rows of one CDR3 protein and shows their most common DNA and genes. The V and J calls and clone size come from TCRdb's table, not from the authors' own analysis. For this sample the table gives about 400,000 distinct CDR3 sequences, of which about an eighth were detected only once. The top ten clonotypes cover 25% to 30% of the sample.

Results the study describes overall, beyond this receptor: Most expanded thyroid clonotypes (frequency above 0.001) were also detected in blood, suggesting blood repertoires may reflect thyroid immune responses. In validation, the model predicted progression to ophthalmopathy a median of about 6.5 months before onset, with approximately 71% sensitivity and 72.22% specificity. A 13 V-J signature model separated ophthalmopathy from stable hyperthyroidism, with over 85% sensitivity and roughly 81% specificity in cross-validation and 80%/75% in testing. No statistical method was used to fix the sample size in advance, and group allocation was not hidden from the investigators.

From the germline V gene (reference sequence), CDR1 is LNHDA and CDR2 is SQIVND. Here V drops 4 bases and J drops 5 bases, and the junction holds 14 bases not matched to any gene. Including the terminal cysteine and phenylalanine, the CDR3 comprises 17 residues. The kept DNA is CDR3 alone, 51 bases in frame from the first base. Sequencing input: blood. This sequence was found in a man between 45 and 60 years old with Graves' ophthalmopathy. The chain links TRBV19 with TRBJ2-7; 10 central bases correspond to TRBD1. The CDR3 region: CASSRKRQGAHMNEQYF. The DNA is as follows: TGTGCCAGTAGTAGGAAAAGACAGGGGGCCCATATGAACGAGCAGTACTTC.